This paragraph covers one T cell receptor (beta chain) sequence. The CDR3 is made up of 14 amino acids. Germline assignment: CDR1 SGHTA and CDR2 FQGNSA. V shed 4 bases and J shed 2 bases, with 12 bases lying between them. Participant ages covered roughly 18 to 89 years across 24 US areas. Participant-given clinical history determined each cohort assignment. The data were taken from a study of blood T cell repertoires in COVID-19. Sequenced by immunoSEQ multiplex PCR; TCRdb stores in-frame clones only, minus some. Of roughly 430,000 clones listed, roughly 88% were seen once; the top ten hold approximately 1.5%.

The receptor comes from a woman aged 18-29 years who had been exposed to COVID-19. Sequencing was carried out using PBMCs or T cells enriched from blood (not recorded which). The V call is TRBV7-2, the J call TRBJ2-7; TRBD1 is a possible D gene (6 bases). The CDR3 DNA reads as TGTGCCAGCAGCTCTCCGACAGGTACCTACGAGCAGTACTTC. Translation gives CASSSPTGTYEQYF.